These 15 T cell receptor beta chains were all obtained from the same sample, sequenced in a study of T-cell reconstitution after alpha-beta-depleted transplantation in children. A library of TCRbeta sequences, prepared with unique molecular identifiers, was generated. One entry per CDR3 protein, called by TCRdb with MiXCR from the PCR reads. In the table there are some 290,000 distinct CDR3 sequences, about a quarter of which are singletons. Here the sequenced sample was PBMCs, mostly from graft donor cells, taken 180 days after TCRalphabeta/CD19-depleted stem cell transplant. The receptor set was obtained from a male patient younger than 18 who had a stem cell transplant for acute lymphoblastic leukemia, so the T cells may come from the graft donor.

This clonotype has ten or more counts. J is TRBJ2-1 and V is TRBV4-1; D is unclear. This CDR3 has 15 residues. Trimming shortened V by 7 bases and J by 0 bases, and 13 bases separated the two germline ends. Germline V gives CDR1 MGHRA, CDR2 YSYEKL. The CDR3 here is CASNADFGSYNEQFF. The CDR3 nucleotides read TGCGCCAGCAATGCCGACTTTGGCTCCTACAATGAGCAGTTCTTC.

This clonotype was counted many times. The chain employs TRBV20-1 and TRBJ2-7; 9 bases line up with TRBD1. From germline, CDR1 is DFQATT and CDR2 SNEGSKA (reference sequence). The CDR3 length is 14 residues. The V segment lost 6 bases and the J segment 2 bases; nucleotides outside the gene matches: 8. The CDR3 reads CSALGTGWAYEQYF. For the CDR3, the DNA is TGCAGTGCCCTCGGGACAGGGTGGGCCTACGAGCAGTACTTC.

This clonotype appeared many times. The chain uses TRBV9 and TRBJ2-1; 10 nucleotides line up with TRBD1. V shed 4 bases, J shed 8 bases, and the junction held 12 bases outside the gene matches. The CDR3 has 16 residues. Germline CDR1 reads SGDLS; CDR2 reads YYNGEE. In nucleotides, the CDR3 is TGTGCCAGCAGCTTTCAGACAGGGGGCAAGGGCGATGAGCAGTTCTTC. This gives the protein CASSFQTGGKGDEQFF. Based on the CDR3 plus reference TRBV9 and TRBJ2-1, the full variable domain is DSGVTQTPKHLITATGQRVTLRCSPRSGDLSVYWYQQSLDQGLQFLIQYYNGEERAKGNILERFSAQQFPDLHSELNLSSLELGDSALYFCASSFQTGGKGDEQFFGPGTRLTVL.

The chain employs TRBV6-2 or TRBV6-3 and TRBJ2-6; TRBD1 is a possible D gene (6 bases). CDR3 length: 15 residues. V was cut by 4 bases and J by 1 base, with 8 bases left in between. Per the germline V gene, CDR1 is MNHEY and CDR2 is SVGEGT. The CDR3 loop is CASSSTGSGANVLTF. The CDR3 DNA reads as TGTGCCAGCAGTTCCACAGGGTCTGGGGCCAACGTCCTGACTTTC.

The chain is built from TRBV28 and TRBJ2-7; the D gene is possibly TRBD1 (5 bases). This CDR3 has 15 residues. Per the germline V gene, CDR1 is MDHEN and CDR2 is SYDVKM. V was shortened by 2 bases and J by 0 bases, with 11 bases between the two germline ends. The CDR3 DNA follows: TGTGCCAGCAGTTTAAGACGTGGGGCCTCCTACGAGCAGTACTTC. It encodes CASSLRRGASYEQYF.

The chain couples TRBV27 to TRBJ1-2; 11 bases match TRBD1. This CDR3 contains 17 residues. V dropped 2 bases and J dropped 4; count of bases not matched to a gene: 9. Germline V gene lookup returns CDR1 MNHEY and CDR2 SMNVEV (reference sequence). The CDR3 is CASSLDQGQGAFYGYTF. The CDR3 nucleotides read TGTGCCAGCAGTTTAGACCAAGGACAGGGGGCGTTCTATGGCTACACCTTC.

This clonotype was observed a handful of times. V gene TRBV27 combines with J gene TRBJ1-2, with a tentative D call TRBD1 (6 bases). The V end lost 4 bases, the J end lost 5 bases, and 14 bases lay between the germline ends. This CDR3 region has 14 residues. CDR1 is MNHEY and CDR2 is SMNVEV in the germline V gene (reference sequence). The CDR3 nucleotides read TGTGCCAGCAGTTGGGGGACACCCGCTTATGGCTACACCTTC. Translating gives CASSWGTPAYGYTF.

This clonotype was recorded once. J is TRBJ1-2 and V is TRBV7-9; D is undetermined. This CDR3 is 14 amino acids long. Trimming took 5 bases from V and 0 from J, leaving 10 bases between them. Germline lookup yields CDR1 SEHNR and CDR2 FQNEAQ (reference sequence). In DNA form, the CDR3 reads TGTGCCAGCAGCCCTCGGGCCGCTAACTATGGCTACACCTTC. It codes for CASSPRAANYGYTF.

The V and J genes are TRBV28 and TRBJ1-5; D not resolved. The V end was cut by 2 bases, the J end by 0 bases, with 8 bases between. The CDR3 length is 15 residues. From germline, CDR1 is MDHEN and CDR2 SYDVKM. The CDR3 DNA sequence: TGTGCCAGCAGTTTAGAACGATATAGCAATCAGCCCCAGCATTTT. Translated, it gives CASSLERYSNQPQHF. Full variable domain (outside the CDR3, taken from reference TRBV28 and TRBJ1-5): DVKVTQSSRYLVKRTGEKVFLECVQDMDHENMFWYRQDPGLGLRLIYFSYDVKMKEKGDIPEGYSVSREKKERFSLILESASTNQTSMYLCASSLERYSNQPQHFGDGTRLSIL.

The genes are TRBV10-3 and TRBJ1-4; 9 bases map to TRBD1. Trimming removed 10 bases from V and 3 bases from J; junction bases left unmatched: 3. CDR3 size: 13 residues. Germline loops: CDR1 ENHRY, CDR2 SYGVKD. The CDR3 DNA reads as TGTGCCACCAGACAGGGGGCTAATGAAAAACTGTTTTTT. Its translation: CATRQGANEKLFF.

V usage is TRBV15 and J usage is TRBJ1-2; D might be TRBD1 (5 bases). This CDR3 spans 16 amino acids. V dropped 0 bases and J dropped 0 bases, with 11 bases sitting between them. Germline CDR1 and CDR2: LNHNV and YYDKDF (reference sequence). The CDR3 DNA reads TGTGCCACCAGCAGAGATCAGACAGCAGCTAACTATGGCTACACCTTC. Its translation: CATSRDQTAANYGYTF.

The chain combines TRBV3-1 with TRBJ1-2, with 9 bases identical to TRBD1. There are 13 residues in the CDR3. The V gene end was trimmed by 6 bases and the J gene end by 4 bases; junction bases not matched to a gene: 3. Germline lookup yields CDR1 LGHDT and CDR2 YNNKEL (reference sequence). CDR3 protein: CASRKTGGYGYTF. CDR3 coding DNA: TGTGCCAGCAGAAAGACAGGGGGCTATGGCTACACCTTC.

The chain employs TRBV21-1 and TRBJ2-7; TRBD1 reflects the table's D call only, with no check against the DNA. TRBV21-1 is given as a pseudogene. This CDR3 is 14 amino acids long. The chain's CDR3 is CARGTGGARYEQYF. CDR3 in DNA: TGTGCCAGAGGGACAGGGGGCGCACGCTACGAGCAGTACTTC.

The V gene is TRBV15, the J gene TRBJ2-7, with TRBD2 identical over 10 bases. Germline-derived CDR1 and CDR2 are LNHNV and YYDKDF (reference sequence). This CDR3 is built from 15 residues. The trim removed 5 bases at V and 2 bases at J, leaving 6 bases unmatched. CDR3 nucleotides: TGTGCCACCAGCTCAAGCGGGAGGGCCGCCTACGAGCAGTACTTC. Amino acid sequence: CATSSSGRAAYEQYF.

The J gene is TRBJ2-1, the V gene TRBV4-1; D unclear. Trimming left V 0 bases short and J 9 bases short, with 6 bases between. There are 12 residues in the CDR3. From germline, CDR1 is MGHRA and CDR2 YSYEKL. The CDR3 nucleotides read TGCGCCAGCAGCCAAGACCGACTTGAGCAGTTCTTC. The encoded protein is CASSQDRLEQFF.